A single sample is the source of the 28 T cell receptor beta chains below, sequenced in a study of T-cell reconstitution after alpha-beta-depleted transplantation in children. TCRbeta library preparation incorporated unique molecular identifiers. MiXCR, applied by TCRdb to the PCR reads, yields one record per CDR3 protein. This table has about 400,000 distinct CDR3 sequences, roughly 21% appearing once. The starting material was PBMCs from the stem cell graft donor, obtained from the stem cell graft. Receptors were obtained from a human donor who donated a stem cell graft to a child with acute myeloid leukemia.

The sample holds a few counts of this clonotype. The CDR3 reads CASSAQGNYGYTF. CDR3 coding DNA: TGTGCCAGCAGTGCCCAGGGAAACTATGGCTACACCTTC. The gene calls are TRBV28 and TRBJ1-2, with a weak D call TRBD1 (5 bases). The CDR3 loop spans 13 amino acids. V dropped 5 bases and J dropped 2 bases, with 9 bases sitting between them. Germline V gene sequence: CDR1 MDHEN, CDR2 SYDVKM.

This clonotype was counted between two and nine times. The chain uses TRBV7-9 and TRBJ2-1, with a tentative D call TRBD2 (5 bases). The CDR3 is 12 amino acids. Germline loops: CDR1 SEHNR, CDR2 FQNEAQ (reference sequence). The ends were cut back, 6 bases at V and 9 bases at J, with 12 bases in the middle. The CDR3 sequence is CASRAASSEQFF. The DNA of the CDR3 is TGTGCCAGCAGAGCGGCCTCATCTGAGCAGTTCTTC. Full variable domain (outside the CDR3, taken from reference TRBV7-9 and TRBJ2-1): DTGVSQNPRHKITKRGQNVTFRCDPISEHNRLYWYRQTLGQGPEFLTYFQNEAQLEKSRLLSDRFSAERPKGSFSTLEIQRTEQGDSAMYLCASRAASSEQFFGPGTRLTVL.

The V call is TRBV5-1, the J call TRBJ1-3, with a tentative D call TRBD1 (6 bases). The CDR3 length is 15 residues. Trimming took 5 bases from V and 3 from J, leaving 15 bases between them. Germline lookup yields CDR1 SGHRS and CDR2 YFSETQ. This CDR3 reads CASRLTWTVGNTIYF. DNA of the CDR3: TGCGCCAGCAGATTGACCTGGACAGTTGGAAACACCATATATTTT.

The chain combines TRBV2 with TRBJ2-3, with 12 bases identical to TRBD2. Trimming took 6 bases from V and 4 from J; bases not matched to a gene: 8. Germline values: CDR1 SNHLY, CDR2 FYNNEI. The CDR3 contains 16 residues. This chain's CDR3 is CASRETSGSFADTQYF. The CDR3 DNA is TGTGCCAGCAGGGAGACTAGCGGGAGCTTTGCAGATACGCAGTATTTT.

CDR3: CASSWGPTGGPNYNEQFF. CDR3 sequence (DNA): TGTGCCAGCAGTTGGGGGCCGACGGGAGGGCCTAATTACAATGAGCAGTTCTTC. The chain has TRBV25-1 and TRBJ2-1, with 8 nucleotides matching TRBD2. The trim removed 5 bases at V and 4 bases at J, leaving 16 bases unmatched. Germline V gene lookup returns CDR1 MGHDK and CDR2 SYGVNS. CDR3 size: 18 residues.

This chain connects TRBV7-6 to TRBJ2-2; the match to TRBD1 covers 11 bases. CDR3 length equals 15 residues. The germline V gene has CDR1 SGHVS and CDR2 FNYEAQ. V gave up 5 bases and J gave up 6 bases; unmatched junction bases: 5. CDR3 DNA: TGTGCCAGCAGCCTATCGGGACAGGGGGCCGGGGAGCTGTTTTTT. Its protein is CASSLSGQGAGELFF. The variable domain in full, with the rest retrieved from reference TRBV7-6 and TRBJ2-2, is GAGVSQSPRYKVTKRGQDVALRCDPISGHVSLYWYRQALGQGPEFLTYFNYEAQQDKSGLPNDRFSAERPEGSISTLTIQRTEQRDSAMYRCASSLSGQGAGELFFGEGSRLTVL.

This clonotype was counted at least ten times. This chain's CDR3 is CASTLGYGNTIYF. CDR3 DNA: TGTGCCAGTACCTTAGGGTACGGAAACACCATATATTTT. The chain carries TRBV19 and TRBJ1-3; D is uncertain. The ends were cut back, 7 bases at V and 4 bases at J, with 11 bases in the middle. The germline CDR1 and CDR2 sequences are LNHDA and SQIVND (reference sequence). This CDR3 is 13 amino acids long.

V usage is TRBV6-2 or TRBV6-3 and J usage is TRBJ1-5; D gene unclear. The V gene lost 8 bases and the J gene lost 6 bases, with 14 bases spanning the gap. The CDR3 length is 13 residues. CDR1 MNHEY and CDR2 SVGEGT come from the germline V gene. The CDR3 loop is CASDRLGSQPQHF. In nucleotides, the CDR3 is TGTGCCAGCGACCGTCTGGGGAGTCAGCCCCAGCATTTT.

This clonotype has at least ten counts. This sequence joins TRBV5-6 and TRBJ2-2, with unresolved D. V was trimmed by 2 bases and J by 4 bases, leaving 9 bases between them. Germline values: CDR1 SGHDT, CDR2 YYEEEE. This CDR3 is 14 amino acids long. CDR3 in amino acids: CASSFQSVTGELFF. In DNA, the CDR3 is TGTGCCAGCAGCTTCCAGTCCGTCACCGGGGAGCTGTTTTTT.

The chain recombines TRBV29-1 with TRBJ2-7; D is undetermined. The V and J ends lost 4 bases and 7 bases respectively, with 11 bases between them. This CDR3 comprises 11 residues. Germline V CDR1 and CDR2: SQVTM, ANQGSEA. CDR3 sequence reads: CSVVGFEEQYF. The DNA for the CDR3 is TGCAGCGTTGTGGGGTTCGAGGAGCAGTACTTC.

The gene calls are TRBV25-1 and TRBJ1-1; unclear D gene. The CDR3 runs 13 residues. CDR1 is MGHDK, CDR2 SYGVNS, per germline. V lost 6 bases to trimming and J lost 7 bases, with 15 bases between them. The CDR3 bases are TGTGCCAGCAGAACCGGAGCAGCACTTGAAGCTTTCTTT. Amino acid sequence: CASRTGAALEAFF.

The sample holds one count of this clonotype. The V call is TRBV2, the J call TRBJ2-1, with TRBD1 matching over 9 bases. After removal of 5 bases from V and 15 bases from J, the junction contained 8 bases not matched to a gene. The CDR3 has 12 amino acids. Germline V gene data show CDR1 as SNHLY and CDR2 as FYNNEI. The CDR3 sequence is CASSQDRGRGFF. The DNA for the CDR3 is TGTGCCAGCAGTCAGGACAGGGGAAGAGGGTTCTTC.

This clonotype occurred a few times. The chain's CDR3 is CASSQDGLAGVLEQYF. The CDR3 DNA reads as TGCGCCAGCAGCCAAGATGGGCTAGCGGGAGTATTAGAGCAGTACTTC. The chain joins TRBV4-3 to TRBJ2-7; 10 bases map to TRBD2. V was pared by 0 bases and J by 7 bases, with 9 bases of the junction left unmatched. The CDR3 contains 16 residues. Germline assignment: CDR1 LGHNA and CDR2 YSLEER.

This chain joins TRBV7-8 and TRBJ2-1, with a possible D match to TRBD1 (5 bases). Germline CDR1 SGHVS, CDR2 FQNEAQ. The CDR3 extends over 19 amino acids. The germline V and J ends were trimmed by 2 bases and 3 bases, with 23 bases remaining between them. CDR3 sequence (DNA): TGTGCCAGCAGCTTATCAGTGGCGCGCGGACATGAAAACTACAATGAGCAGTTCTTC. It codes for CASSLSVARGHENYNEQFF.

This clonotype was picked up a small number of times. In DNA form, the CDR3 reads TGCAGTGCTAGAGATCGGGGACTAGCGGGTTTCACAGATACGCAGTATTTT. Its translation: CSARDRGLAGFTDTQYF. This chain connects TRBV20-1 to TRBJ2-3; TRBD2 aligns across 12 bases. The CDR3 runs to 17 residues. The germline gives CDR1 DFQATT, CDR2 SNEGSKA (reference sequence). Trimming at V came to 0 bases and at J to 2 bases, leaving 6 bases not matched to a gene.

A few counts support this clonotype. The chain uses TRBV25-1 and TRBJ2-1; 14 bases fit TRBD2. V lost 5 bases, J lost 4 bases, and 10 bases stayed unmatched. The CDR3 covers 18 residues. Germline V gene lookup returns CDR1 MGHDK and CDR2 SYGVNS. CDR3 region: CASSNSGTSGGRYNEQFF. The CDR3 DNA reads as TGTGCCAGCAGTAATTCCGGGACTAGCGGGGGACGTTACAATGAGCAGTTCTTC.

The chain recombines TRBV18 with TRBJ1-5; D gene unclear. The V and J ends lost 4 bases and 0 bases respectively, with 10 bases between them. In germline, CDR1 is KGHSH, CDR2 LQKENI. This CDR3 spans 15 amino acids. CDR3 sequence: CASSLSEISNQPQHF. DNA of the CDR3: TGTGCCAGCTCACTTTCAGAGATTAGCAATCAGCCCCAGCATTTT.

This clonotype was observed a few times. J is TRBJ1-3 and V is TRBV2, with a weak D call TRBD1 (5 bases). This CDR3 has 12 amino acids. Germline V lookup: CDR1 SNHLY, CDR2 FYNNEI. V was clipped by 7 bases and J by 8 bases, with 12 bases between them. CDR3 sequence: CASNPGLDTIYF. The DNA for the CDR3 is TGTGCCAGCAATCCAGGGTTGGACACCATATATTTT.

This clonotype showed up many times. This chain links TRBV20-1 with TRBJ2-7; possible D gene TRBD1, 6 bases. This CDR3 is 15 amino acids long. Trimming took 3 bases from V and 4 from J, leaving 19 bases between them. CDR1 DFQATT and CDR2 SNEGSKA come from the germline V gene (reference sequence). The CDR3 loop reads CSARAVTGPTYEQYF. The CDR3 bases are TGCAGTGCTAGGGCCGTGACAGGCCCAACTTACGAGCAGTACTTC.

This clonotype came up many times. The V and J genes are TRBV12-3 or TRBV12-4 and TRBJ2-1, with unresolved D. Trimming removed 5 bases from V and 7 bases from J, with 9 bases in between. This CDR3 spans 12 amino acids. The CDR3 region is CASSTMTNEQFF. CDR3 nucleotides: TGTGCCAGCAGTACCATGACAAATGAGCAGTTCTTC.

The chain is built from TRBV24-1 and TRBJ2-5; D not resolved. With 4 bases removed from V and 3 bases from J, the gap between germline ends came to 11 bases. Germline V lookup: CDR1 KGHDR, CDR2 SFDVKD. The CDR3 has 14 amino acids. This chain's CDR3 is CATSESAEKETQYF. In DNA, the CDR3 is TGTGCCACCAGTGAGTCGGCGGAAAAAGAGACCCAGTACTTC.

The V and J genes are TRBV30 and TRBJ2-1; 10 nucleotides agree with TRBD2. V lost 5 bases, J lost 7 bases, and 8 bases stayed unmatched. CDR3 length equals 14 residues. In germline, CDR1 is GTSNPN, CDR2 SVGIG (reference sequence). Here the CDR3 DNA reads TGTGCCTGGGGCGAGAGCGGGAGGGGAAATGAGCAGTTCTTC. Translating gives CAWGESGRGNEQFF.

This clonotype was detected a few times. This chain links TRBV4-2 with TRBJ2-1; 8 bases align to TRBD2. The germline V gene encodes CDR1 LGHNA and CDR2 YNFKEQ. V gave up 2 bases and J gave up 2 bases; unmatched junction bases: 5. The length of the CDR3 is 16 residues. CDR3 sequence reads: CASSQSDSGAYNEQFF. In nucleotides, the CDR3 is TGTGCCAGCAGCCAAAGTGATAGCGGGGCCTACAATGAGCAGTTCTTC.

This clonotype was seen a handful of times. The chain joins TRBV9 to TRBJ2-7, with 12 bases aligning to TRBD2. The CDR3 is 15 amino acids. Germline trimming cut 4 bases from V and 4 bases from J; bases unmatched to any gene: 6. The V gene's germline CDR1 is SGDLS and CDR2 YYNGEE. CDR3 nucleotide sequence: TGTGCCAGCAGCCCGACTAGCGGGAGTTTTTACGAGCAGTACTTC. Amino acids: CASSPTSGSFYEQYF.

This clonotype appeared a few times. The chain couples TRBV5-1 to TRBJ2-5, with 8 bases aligning to TRBD2. Germline V gives CDR1 SGHRS, CDR2 YFSETQ. Trimming cost V 8 bases and J 4 bases; bases outside gene matches: 16. The CDR3 is 16 amino acids. The CDR3 region is CASERGSAGGVETQYF. DNA of the CDR3: TGCGCCAGTGAGAGGGGCAGCGCGGGAGGAGTAGAGACCCAGTACTTC.

In its sample, this clonotype was seen many times. The gene calls are TRBV20-1 and TRBJ2-3; TRBD2 aligns across 12 bases. This CDR3 comprises 16 residues. J lost 0 bases, V lost 1 base, and 2 bases had no gene match. The V gene's germline CDR1 is DFQATT and CDR2 SNEGSKA (reference sequence). The CDR3 DNA reads TGCAGTGCTAGAGTGGGGACTAGCGGGAGCACAGATACGCAGTATTTT. The encoded protein is CSARVGTSGSTDTQYF.

The chain has TRBV6-5 and TRBJ1-2; 8 nucleotides line up with TRBD1. Trimming took 0 bases from V and 11 from J; bases not matched to a gene: 2. The germline CDR1 and CDR2 sequences are MNHEY and SVGAGI. The CDR3 length is 12 residues. CDR3 amino acids: CASSYSDREYTF. The CDR3 DNA follows: TGTGCCAGCAGTTACTCGGACAGGGAATACACCTTC.

This rearrangement joins TRBV21-1 to TRBJ2-7; no check of the table's D call, TRBD1, against the DNA was made. TRBV21-1 is shown as a pseudogene. This CDR3 region has 15 residues. The CDR3 DNA is TGTGCCAGCGGGCACCGGCGGGGGAGTTTCCACGAGCAGTACTTC. Translating it yields CASGHRRGSFHEQYF.